The rows below give T cell receptor beta chains drawn from one sample of a study of cytomegalovirus exposure and HLA in healthy donors. This table comes from immunoSEQ multiplex PCR, and its TCRdb copy is limited to in-frame clones, with some not included. Altogether around 160,000 clones are present, 79% being singletons, with the ten largest covering around 7%. The sequenced sample consisted of PBMCs. Receptors were obtained from a woman aged 40 to 49 in good health and CMV-seropositive. Both conserved end residues are part of each CDR3.

v_call	j_call	cdr3_aa
TRBV27	TRBJ2-1	CASTADREQFF
TRBV7-9	TRBJ2-1	CASSLTSGQQQFF
TRBV4-1	TRBJ1-2	CASSPDTGIYGYTF
TRBV28	TRBJ1-5	CASSLGLDQPQHF
TRBV14	TRBJ1-5	CASSLGGLNQPQHF
TRBV18	TRBJ2-2	CASSPLQTSLPGELFF
TRBV19	TRBJ2-1	CASNGAGPFNEQFF
TRBV7-9	TRBJ2-3	CASSRSGGAGDTQYF
TRBV27	TRBJ2-1	CASSLWGESYNEQFF
TRBV18	TRBJ1-1	CASSPKPGNTEAFF
TRBV7-9	TRBJ1-4	CASSLLTDFNEKLFF
TRBV6-1	TRBJ1-5	CAQRRSSNSNQPQHF
TRBV6-1	TRBJ2-6	CASSGQSSGANVLTF
TRBV27	TRBJ1-5	CASSLRQGNQPQHF
TRBV28	TRBJ1-2	CASSLSVQGAYTF
TRBV5-1	TRBJ2-3	CASSLERLAGGHTDTQYF
TRBV27	TRBJ1-2	CASSPGAGGFYGYTF
TRBV10-3	TRBJ1-1	CAISELSYTAEAFF
TRBV15	TRBJ2-2	CATSPRLTNTGELFF
TRBV5-1	TRBJ1-6	CASSIDGSSYNSPLHF
TRBV10-3	TRBJ1-1	CAISALIREGTEAFF
TRBV9	TRBJ2-2	CASSVAGGADTGELFF
TRBV25-1	TRBJ1-5	CASGGEGNQPQHF
TRBV29-1	TRBJ1-2	CSVTGVAGYTF
TRBV4-1	TRBJ2-6	CASSREGLKDGANVLTF
TRBV9	TRBJ2-5	CASSVGGGETQYF
TRBV2	TRBJ2-5	CARGTSVGETQYF
TRBV6-1	TRBJ2-7	CASSPEPRRYEQYF
TRBV4-1	TRBJ1-5	CASSQEPGTGISQPQHF
TRBV7-9	TRBJ1-4	CASSSGDGFGKLFF
TRBV27	TRBJ1-2	CATLTVNYGYTF
TRBV6-5	TRBJ1-6	CASRLGTGDNSPLHF
TRBV30	TRBJ2-3	CAWSGGTQYF
TRBV7-6	TRBJ2-7	CASSLARSLAYEQYF
TRBV18	TRBJ2-5	CASSRQQGLAETQYF
TRBV18	TRBJ1-1	CASSALGGGLTEAFF
TRBV7-9	TRBJ2-4	CASSLAGAETKNIQYF
TRBV11-2	TRBJ2-3	CASSLERSTDTQYF
TRBV4-1	TRBJ1-5	CASSQEGGSNQPQHF
TRBV4-1	TRBJ1-2	CASSQEGGAAYGYTF
TRBV5-1	TRBJ2-1	CASSDGQELNEQFF
TRBV6-1	TRBJ1-1	CASRRRQANTEAFF
TRBV9	TRBJ2-2	CASSAVGGGTGELFF